A selection of T cell receptor beta chains follows, all from one sample in a study of shared clonotypes between healthy human individuals. Some clones are missing from TCRdb's copy, which holds only in-frame ones; the method was immunoSEQ multiplex PCR. The sample contains around 2,100,000 clones, roughly 94% of which appear only once. Source material: naive CD8+ T cells sorted from blood. These receptors all come from a man younger than 35 in good health. Both conserved end residues are part of each CDR3. D genes are given only for firm matches. Only part of the rows carry a size: once, few, many, or a class if the clone is expanded.

>TRBV5-4|NA|TRBD1|TRBJ1-1
CASSATGDAEAFF
TGTGCCAGCAGCGCCACAGGGGACGCTGAAGCTTTCTTT
>TRBV27|NA|NA|TRBJ2-7
CASGLQGTYEQYF
TGTGCCAGCGGGTTGCAGGGAACCTACGAGCAGTACTTC
>TRBV7-9|NA|NA|TRBJ2-7
CASSLEASSYEQYF
TGTGCCAGCAGCTTGGAGGCAAGCTCCTACGAGCAGTACTTC
>TRBV4-3|NA|TRBD2|TRBJ2-1
CASSQDGLAEGYNEQFF
TGCGCCAGCAGCCAAGACGGACTAGCGGAAGGGTACAATGAGCAGTTCTTC
>TRBV27|NA|TRBD2|TRBJ2-1
CASSLSSSGGAGVYNEQFF
TGTGCCAGCAGTTTATCGTCCAGCGGGGGGGCGGGGGTTTACAATGAGCAGTTCTTC
>TRBV4-1|NA|TRBD1|TRBJ2-7
CASSYQTGQFYEQYF
TGCGCCAGCAGCTATCAAACGGGACAGTTCTACGAGCAGTACTTC
>TRBV9|NA|NA|TRBJ2-3
CASSVAVSLAVTDTQYF
TGTGCCAGCAGCGTAGCCGTCTCGCTAGCAGTCACAGATACGCAGTATTTT
>TRBV30|NA|NA|TRBJ1-1
CAWSVHRMPTEAFF
TGTGCCTGGAGTGTACACAGGATGCCCACTGAAGCTTTCTTT
>TRBV10-3|NA|TRBD1|TRBJ2-3
CAISEPDRGDTQYF
TGTGCCATCAGTGAACCCGACAGGGGAGATACGCAGTATTTT
>TRBV29-1|NA|TRBD1|TRBJ1-2
CSVDQTGSEANYGYTF
TGCAGCGTTGACCAGACAGGGAGCGAAGCTAACTATGGCTACACCTTC
>TRBV6-6|NA|NA|TRBJ1-5
CASSYSGDRSNQPQHF
TGTGCCAGCAGTTACTCAGGAGACCGTAGCAATCAGCCCCAGCATTTT
>TRBV2|NA|NA|TRBJ1-2
CASSLQIESYTF
TGTGCCAGCAGCCTACAGATCGAAAGCTACACCTTC
>TRBV5-4|NA|NA|TRBJ2-3
CASSAALSGALTDTQYF
TGTGCCAGCAGCGCGGCCCTCTCTGGGGCCCTCACAGATACGCAGTATTTT
>TRBV19|NA|TRBD1|TRBJ2-7
CASSMTGASYEQYF
TGTGCCAGTAGTATGACAGGGGCGTCCTACGAGCAGTACTTC
>TRBV6-5|NA|NA|TRBJ1-2
CASSYGTSYGYTF
TGTGCCAGCAGTTACGGGACCTCCTATGGCTACACCTTC
>TRBV5-6|NA|TRBD2|TRBJ2-7
CASSFSAGVGEQYF
TGTGCCAGCAGCTTCTCAGCGGGAGTAGGCGAGCAGTACTTC
>TRBV7-9|NA|NA|TRBJ2-7
CASSPRTSYEQYF
TGTGCCAGCAGCCCTCGGACATCCTACGAGCAGTACTTC
>TRBV7-2|NA|NA|TRBJ2-2
CASPKGGPNTGELFF
TGTGCCAGCCCCAAGGGGGGGCCGAACACCGGGGAGCTGTTTTTT
>TRBV9|NA|TRBD1|TRBJ1-4
CASSPQGARYEKLFF
TGTGCCAGCAGCCCACAGGGGGCGCGATATGAAAAACTGTTTTTT
>TRBV7-9|NA|TRBD2|TRBJ2-1
CASSPFTWREGRNEQFF
TGTGCCAGCAGCCCATTTACCTGGCGGGAGGGCCGCAATGAGCAGTTCTTC
>TRBV7-9|NA|NA|TRBJ2-1
CASSLGFGSDEQFF
TGTGCCAGCAGCTTAGGGTTCGGTTCCGATGAGCAGTTCTTC
>TRBV10-3|NA|NA|TRBJ1-2
CAISETREGRGYGYTF
TGTGCCATCAGTGAGACTCGGGAGGGCAGGGGCTATGGCTACACCTTC
>TRBV2|NA|NA|TRBJ2-1
CASSTTVETPNHRTGYNEQFF
TGTGCCAGCAGCACAACAGTAGAGACACCAAACCATAGGACTGGGTACAATGAGCAGTTCTTC
>TRBV30|NA|NA|TRBJ2-5
CAWTPGGETQYF
TGTGCCTGGACCCCAGGGGGGGAGACCCAGTACTTC
>TRBV10-2|NA|TRBD1|TRBJ2-7
CASRGRGYEQYF
TGCGCCAGCAGGGGCAGGGGGTACGAGCAGTACTTC
>TRBV30|NA|TRBD2|TRBJ2-1
CAWSVLASGRFENEQFF
TGTGCCTGGAGTGTACTGGCTAGCGGGAGGTTTGAGAATGAGCAGTTCTTC
>TRBV10-3|NA|TRBD1|TRBJ1-2
CAISEGTGGFGYTF
TGTGCCATCAGTGAGGGGACAGGGGGGTTTGGCTACACCTTC
>TRBV4-1|NA|NA|TRBJ1-5
CASSTEGDSNQPQHF
TGCGCCAGCAGCACTGAAGGGGATAGCAATCAGCCCCAGCATTTT
>TRBV23-1|NA|TRBD1|TRBJ2-1
CASSQSPKGAGEQFF
TGCGCCAGCAGTCAATCCCCCAAGGGGGCGGGTGAGCAGTTCTTC
>TRBV5-6|NA|NA|TRBJ2-5
CASSGGWEQETQYF
TGTGCCAGCAGCGGGGGATGGGAACAAGAGACCCAGTACTTC
>TRBV19|NA|NA|TRBJ1-1
CASTIGVPNTEAFF
TGTGCCAGTACGATAGGGGTCCCGAACACTGAAGCTTTCTTT
>TRBV5-6|NA|TRBD1|TRBJ1-6
CASSWGTGARSPLHF
TGTGCCAGCAGCTGGGGGACAGGGGCGAGGTCACCCCTCCACTTT
>TRBV9|NA|NA|TRBJ2-5
CASSVANGHMETQYF
TGTGCCAGCAGCGTAGCGAACGGACATATGGAGACCCAGTACTTC
>TRBV5-6|NA|NA|TRBJ2-2
CASSLFSPANTGELFF
TGTGCCAGCAGCTTGTTCAGTCCTGCGAACACCGGGGAGCTGTTTTTT
>TRBV5-4|NA|NA|TRBJ2-7
CASSLGGAVSEQYF
TGTGCCAGCAGCTTGGGGGGGGCGGTGAGCGAGCAGTACTTC
>TRBV4-2|NA|TRBD1|TRBJ1-6
CASSLSGTGLNSPLHF
TGTGCCAGCAGCCTTTCCGGGACAGGGTTAAATTCACCCCTCCACTTT
>TRBV29-1|NA|NA|TRBJ2-4
CSLLATAKNIQYF
TGCAGCCTCCTGGCCACCGCCAAAAACATTCAGTACTTC
>TRBV19|NA|NA|TRBJ1-1
CASSLMAVNTEAFF
TGTGCCAGTAGCTTGATGGCCGTGAACACTGAAGCTTTCTTT
>TRBV27|NA|NA|TRBJ2-7
CASSPIYIRGSYEQYF
TGTGCCAGCAGCCCGATATATATCAGGGGCTCCTACGAGCAGTACTTC
>TRBV11-2|NA|NA|TRBJ2-6
CASSLEPEISGANVLTF
TGTGCCAGCAGCTTAGAGCCCGAAATCTCTGGGGCCAACGTCCTGACTTTC
>TRBV4-2|NA|TRBD1|TRBJ2-7
CASSQDTGQGIYEQYF
TGTGCCAGCAGCCAAGATACAGGACAGGGGATCTACGAGCAGTACTTC
>TRBV4-1|once|NA|TRBJ2-2
CASRERGQANTGELFF
TGCGCCAGCAGGGAAAGGGGTCAGGCGAACACCGGGGAGCTGTTTTTT
>TRBV10-1|NA|NA|TRBJ1-3
CAQVGGSSSGNTIYF
TGCGCACAAGTGGGGGGGTCTAGCTCTGGAAACACCATATATTTT
>TRBV6-6|NA|TRBD1|TRBJ2-5
CATSTGTGFLRETQYF
TGTGCCACCTCAACCGGGACAGGGTTCCTCAGGGAGACCCAGTACTTC
>TRBV27|NA|TRBD1|TRBJ2-3
CASSLVGQGAPDTQYF
TGTGCCAGCAGTTTAGTAGGACAGGGGGCCCCAGATACGCAGTATTTT
>TRBV6-1|NA|NA|TRBJ2-3
CASTESRQGGDTQYF
TGTGCCAGCACCGAAAGTCGGCAGGGTGGGGATACGCAGTATTTT
>TRBV5-1|once|NA|TRBJ1-1
CASSLSVVGTEAFF
TGCGCCAGCAGCTTATCGGTGGTTGGCACTGAAGCTTTCTTT
>TRBV6-1|NA|TRBD2|TRBJ2-3
CASSEEPSGTTSTDTQYF
TGTGCCAGCAGTGAAGAACCTAGCGGGACTACTAGCACAGATACGCAGTATTTT
>TRBV10-3|NA|NA|TRBJ2-7
CAISESSAYEQYF
TGTGCCATCAGTGAGTCGTCGGCCTACGAGCAGTACTTC
>TRBV7-9|NA|NA|TRBJ2-7
CASSFSGDEQYF
TGTGCCAGCAGCTTCTCCGGGGACGAGCAGTACTTC
>TRBV10-3|NA|NA|TRBJ2-3
CAISEANTDTQYF
TGTGCCATCAGTGAGGCTAACACAGATACGCAGTATTTT
>TRBV5-6|NA|NA|TRBJ1-2
CASNQNELGYTF
TGTGCCAGCAACCAAAACGAGTTGGGCTACACCTTC
>TRBV5-1|few|TRBD2|TRBJ2-1
CASSFAGGPYNEQFF
TGCGCCAGCAGCTTTGCGGGGGGCCCCTACAATGAGCAGTTCTTC